Following are 10 T cell receptor beta chains from one sample sequenced in a study of blood T cell repertoires in COVID-19. TCRdb's table, derived via immunoSEQ multiplex PCR, lists solely in-frame clones and lacks some. The sample records some 350,000 clones, 91% being singletons. Specimen: peripheral blood. These receptor sequences come from a woman aged 18-35 years who had recovered from COVID-19.

The chain recombines TRBV18 with TRBJ1-5; 8 bases align to TRBD1. V was pared by 5 bases and J by 1 base, with 4 bases of the junction left unmatched. The germline V gene encodes CDR1 KGHSH and CDR2 LQKENI. The CDR3 loop spans 15 amino acids. CDR3 bases: TGTGCCAGCTCATATCGGACAGGGAGCAATCAGCCCCAGCATTTT. Translated, it gives CASSYRTGSNQPQHF.

The chain joins TRBV15 to TRBJ1-1; D may be TRBD1 (6 bases). The V gene's germline CDR1 is LNHNV and CDR2 YYDKDF (reference sequence). V was clipped by 2 bases and J by 0 bases, with 10 bases between them. CDR3 size: 15 residues. The chain's CDR3 is CATSRQGSMNTEAFF. CDR3 DNA sequence: TGTGCCACCAGCAGACAGGGGTCCATGAACACTGAAGCTTTCTTT.

CDR3 amino acids: CASSSTMGAYSYGYTF. For the CDR3, the DNA is TGTGCCAGCAGCTCAACCATGGGGGCGTACAGCTATGGCTACACCTTC. The V call is TRBV11-3, the J call TRBJ1-2; D is perhaps TRBD1 (6 bases). Trimming took off 4 bases at V and 4 bases at J, with 19 bases between the two ends. CDR1 and CDR2 (germline): SGHNT, YENEEA. This CDR3 spans 16 amino acids.

This rearrangement joins TRBV21-1 to TRBJ1-2; TRBD1 reflects the table's D call only, with no check against the DNA. TRBV21-1 is flagged as a pseudogene. This CDR3 has 14 amino acids. The CDR3 is CASSQRAGVYGYTF. CDR3 nucleotides: TGTGCCAGCAGCCAAAGGGCAGGGGTCTATGGCTACACCTTC.

This clone was observed a handful of times. The V gene is TRBV4-3, the J gene TRBJ1-6; D call uncertain. V was pared by 0 bases and J by 15 bases, with 15 bases between. The CDR3 length is 14 residues. Per the germline V gene, CDR1 is LGHNA and CDR2 is YSLEER. The CDR3 protein is CASSQDYGEVGLHF. CDR3 DNA: TGCGCCAGCAGCCAAGATTACGGGGAAGTGGGCCTCCACTTT.

The count of this clone is one. This chain joins TRBV18 and TRBJ1-2, with 8 bases identical to TRBD1. Trimming at V came to 6 bases and at J to 8 bases, leaving 14 bases not matched to a gene. Germline V gives CDR1 KGHSH, CDR2 LQKENI. The length of the CDR3 is 15 residues. CDR3: CASSPTGTGLLGYTF. CDR3 nucleotides: TGTGCCAGCTCCCCTACCGGGACAGGTTTATTAGGCTACACCTTC.

This chain links TRBV10-3 with TRBJ2-3; maybe TRBD2 (6 bases). There are 17 residues in the CDR3. The germline gives CDR1 ENHRY, CDR2 SYGVKD. V gave up 2 bases and J gave up 2 bases, with 17 bases separating them. The CDR3, as DNA: TGTGCCATCAGTGAGCTGGCGGGAAAACGTTCCACAGATACGCAGTATTTT. Amino acid sequence: CAISELAGKRSTDTQYF.

V gene TRBV3-1 (or the pseudogene TRBV3-2) combines with J gene TRBJ2-5; 8 bases map to TRBD2. V shed 0 bases and J 0 bases; nucleotides not matched to a gene: 3. Per germline, CDR1 LGHDT and CDR2 YNNKEL (reference sequence). The CDR3 loop spans 16 amino acids. The CDR3 DNA follows: TGTGCCAGCAGCCAAGATAGAGCGGGAGACCAAGAGACCCAGTACTTC. Amino acid sequence: CASSQDRAGDQETQYF.

The V gene is TRBV6-2 or TRBV6-3, the J gene TRBJ2-2; 16 positions match TRBD2. CDR3 length: 19 amino acids. Germline loops: CDR1 MNHEY, CDR2 SVGEGT. Trimming at V came to 1 base and at J to 5 bases, leaving 7 bases not matched to a gene. This CDR3 is CASSYFGTSGRVSTGELFF. In DNA form, the CDR3 reads TGTGCCAGCAGTTACTTCGGGACTAGCGGGAGGGTGTCGACCGGGGAGCTGTTTTTT.

This clone is a singleton in its sample. The chain employs TRBV29-1 and TRBJ1-1, with 10 bases lining up with TRBD1. CDR1 and CDR2 from the germline V gene are SQVTM and ANQGSEA. This CDR3 is built from 14 residues. V was clipped by 5 bases and J by 6 bases; unmatched bases: 9. CDR3 protein: CSVYGTGVFAEAFF. The CDR3 coding sequence is TGCAGCGTTTATGGGACAGGGGTCTTTGCTGAAGCTTTCTTT.